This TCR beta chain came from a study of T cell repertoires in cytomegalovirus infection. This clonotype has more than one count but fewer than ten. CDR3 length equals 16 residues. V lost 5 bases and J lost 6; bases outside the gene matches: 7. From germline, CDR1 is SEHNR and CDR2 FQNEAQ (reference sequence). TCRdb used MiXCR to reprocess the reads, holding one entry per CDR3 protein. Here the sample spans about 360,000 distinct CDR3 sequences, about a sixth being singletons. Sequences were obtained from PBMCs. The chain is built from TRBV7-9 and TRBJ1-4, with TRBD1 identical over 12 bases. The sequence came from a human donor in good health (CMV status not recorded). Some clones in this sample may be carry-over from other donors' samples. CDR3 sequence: CASSAPGTGGDEKLFF. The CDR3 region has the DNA TGTGCCAGCAGCGCCCCCGGGACAGGGGGCGATGAAAAACTGTTTTTT. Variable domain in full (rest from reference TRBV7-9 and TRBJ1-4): DTGVSQNPRHKITKRGQNVTFRCDPISEHNRLYWYRQTLGQGPEFLTYFQNEAQLEKSRLLSDRFSAERPKGSFSTLEIQRTEQGDSAMYLCASSAPGTGGDEKLFFGSGTQLSVL.